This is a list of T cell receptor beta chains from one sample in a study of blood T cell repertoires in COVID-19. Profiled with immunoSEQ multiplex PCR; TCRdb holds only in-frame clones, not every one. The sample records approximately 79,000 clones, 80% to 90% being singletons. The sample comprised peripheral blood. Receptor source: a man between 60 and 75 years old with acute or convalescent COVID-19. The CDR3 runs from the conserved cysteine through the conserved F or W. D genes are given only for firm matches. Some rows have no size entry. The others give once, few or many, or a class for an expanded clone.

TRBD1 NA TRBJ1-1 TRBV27 TGTGCCAGCAGTTATACATTGACAGGGGTGAACACTGAAGCTTTCTTT CASSYTLTGVNTEAFF
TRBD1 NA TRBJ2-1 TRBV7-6 TGTGCCAGCAGCTTAGCGGCAGGGGGCCGTAATGAGCAGTTCTTC CASSLAAGGRNEQFF
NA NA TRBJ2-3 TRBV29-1 TGCAGCGTTGATATTAGGGGAAAAAGCACAGATACGCAGTATTTT CSVDIRGKSTDTQYF
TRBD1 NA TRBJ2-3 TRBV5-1 TGCGCCAGCAGCTTGGTAGGGACAGGGGGCGCAGATACGCAGTATTTT CASSLVGTGGADTQYF
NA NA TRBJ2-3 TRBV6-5 TGTGCCAGCAGCGGGACATCTAGCACAGATACGCAGTATTTT CASSGTSSTDTQYF
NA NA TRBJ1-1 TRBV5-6 TGTGCCAGCAGAACTACCATGAACACTGAAGCTTTCTTT CASRTTMNTEAFF
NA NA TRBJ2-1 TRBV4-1 TGCGCCAGCAGCCTGACACTTTCCTACAATGAGCAGTTCTTC CASSLTLSYNEQFF
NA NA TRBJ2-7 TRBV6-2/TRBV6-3 TGTGCCAGCAGTTACACAACAGGGATGGAAGAGCAGTACTTC CASSYTTGMEEQYF
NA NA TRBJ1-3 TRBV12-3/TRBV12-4 TGTGCCAGCAGATCAGGAAACACCATATATTTT CASRSGNTIYF
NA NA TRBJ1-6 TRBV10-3 TGTGCCATCAGCCCTAGGATCGCCGAAAATAATTCACCCCTCCACTTT CAISPRIAENNSPLHF
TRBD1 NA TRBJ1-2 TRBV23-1 TGCGCCAGCAGTCAATCCCCGACCGCAGGGGGCCTCTATGGCTACACCTTC CASSQSPTAGGLYGYTF
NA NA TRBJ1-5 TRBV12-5 TGTGCTAGTGGTTTGGTACTTAACGAGCAGCCCCAGCATTTT CASGLVLNEQPQHF
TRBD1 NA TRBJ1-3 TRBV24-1 TGTGCCACCAGTGATTTTGGGACAGATCTTAATTTT CATSDFGTDLNF
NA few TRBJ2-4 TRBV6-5 TGTGCCAGCAGGAACAGCAACATTCAGTACTTC CASRNSNIQYF
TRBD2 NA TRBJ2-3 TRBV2 TGTGCCAGCAGTGCGAGTAGCGGGACTGATACGCAGTATTTT CASSASSGTDTQYF
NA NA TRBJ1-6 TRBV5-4 TGTGCCAGCAGCTTGGCGGGGGGACCCCAGTCACCCCTCCACTTT CASSLAGGPQSPLHF
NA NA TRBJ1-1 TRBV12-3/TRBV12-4 TGTGCCAGCAGTTTTGGGTCAGGAGGCGGTTTCTTT CASSFGSGGGFF
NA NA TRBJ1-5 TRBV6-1 TGTGCCAGCAGTGAAGGGAGGCAGCCTAATCAGCCCCAGCATTTT CASSEGRQPNQPQHF
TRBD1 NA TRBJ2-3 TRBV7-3 TGTGCCAGCAGCTTAATCGGGACAGGGCTTCCTGATACGCAGTATTTT CASSLIGTGLPDTQYF
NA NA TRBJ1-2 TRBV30 TGTGCCTGGAGTGTTGTGAACACTAACTATGGCTACACCTTC CAWSVVNTNYGYTF
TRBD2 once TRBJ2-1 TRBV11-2 TGTGCCAGCAGCTTGCGCCGAGCTAGCGGGAGGGGTGAGCAGTTCTTC CASSLRRASGRGEQFF
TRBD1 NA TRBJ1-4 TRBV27 TGTGCCAGCAGTTTACTAGGACAGGGACGGAATGAAAAACTGTTTTTT CASSLLGQGRNEKLFF
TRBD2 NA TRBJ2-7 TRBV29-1 TGCAGCGGAATGGGACTAGCGGGAGGCCCATTGGGGGAGCAGTACTTC CSGMGLAGGPLGEQYF
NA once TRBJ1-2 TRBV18 TGTGCCAGCTCACCGGGACTTGGCTACACCTTC CASSPGLGYTF
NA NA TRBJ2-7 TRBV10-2 TGCGCCAGCAGTGCTCCAGCTAGCTATGGCGAGCAGTACTTC CASSAPASYGEQYF
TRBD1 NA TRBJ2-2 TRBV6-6 TGTGCCAGCAGTCCTTCCCCCAGGGACAGGGGAGGCACCGGGGAGCTGTTTTTT CASSPSPRDRGGTGELFF
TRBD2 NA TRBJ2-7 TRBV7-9 TGTGCCAGCAGCCCGTCGGGAGGGATAGGTTACGAGCAGTACTTC CASSPSGGIGYEQYF
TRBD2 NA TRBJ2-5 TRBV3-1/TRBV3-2 TGTGCCAGCAGCCCGAGGGGTAGCGGGGGGCCGGAGACCCAGTACTTC CASSPRGSGGPETQYF
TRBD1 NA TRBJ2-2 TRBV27 TGTGCCAGCAGTTTATCGACAGGGTTAGGGACCGGGGAGCTGTTTTTT CASSLSTGLGTGELFF
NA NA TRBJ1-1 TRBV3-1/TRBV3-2 TGTGCCAGCAATCATAGAGGGAACACTGAAGCTTTCTTT CASNHRGNTEAFF
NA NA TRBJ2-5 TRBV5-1 TGCGCCAGCAGCTTGGGAGGAAACCAAGAGACCCAGTACTTC CASSLGGNQETQYF
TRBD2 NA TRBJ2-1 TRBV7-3 TGTGCCAGCAGCCGAACCACTAGCGGGAACTCCTACAATGAGCAGTTCTTC CASSRTTSGNSYNEQFF
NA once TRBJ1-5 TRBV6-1 TGTGCCAGCAGTGAAGAAGGAGGGATAGGAAATCAGCCCCAGCATTTT CASSEEGGIGNQPQHF
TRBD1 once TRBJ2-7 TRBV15 TGTGCCACCACCAGGGACAGGGAGTACGAGCAGTACTTC CATTRDREYEQYF
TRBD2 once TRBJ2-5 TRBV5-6 TGTGCCAGCAATCATCGGGGGAGCGGGGCGGAGACCCAGTACTTC CASNHRGSGAETQYF
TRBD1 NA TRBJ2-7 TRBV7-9 TGTGCATGGGGACAGGGGGACTACGAGCAGTACTTC CAWGQGDYEQYF
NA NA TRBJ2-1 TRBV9 TGTGCCAGCAGCCCTCATACGTCGGAGGGAAATGAGCAGTTCTTC CASSPHTSEGNEQFF
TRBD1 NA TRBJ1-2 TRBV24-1 TGTGCCACCAGTGATCGTGGGGGACAGGTCTATGGCTACACCTTC CATSDRGGQVYGYTF
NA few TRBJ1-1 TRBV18 TGTGCCAGCTCACCACCGGGCGCGGGCACTGAAGCTTTCTTT CASSPPGAGTEAFF
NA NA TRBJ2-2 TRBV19 TGTGCCAGTAGCCCCACCCCACGGGGGGCCGACACCGGGGAGCTGTTTTTT CASSPTPRGADTGELFF
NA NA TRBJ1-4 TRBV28 TGTGCCAGCAGTTTTGTAGGTTCATTAGGGGCTGACTATGAAAAACTGTTTTTT CASSFVGSLGADYEKLFF